The 12 T cell receptor beta chains presented below share a single source sample, sequenced in a study of identical twins. TCRdb re-analysed the 5' RACE reads in MiXCR, keeping a single row per CDR3 protein. The profile shows just over 500,000 distinct CDR3 sequences, approximately 22% of them singletons. The same sample was also used in a study of T cells expressing NK-cell markers.

Sequences were obtained from CD4+ T cells sorted from blood. The receptors shown here come from a woman aged 18-29 years in good health.

The CDR3: CASSLVPGQGDEQYF. The CDR3 DNA sequence: TGTGCCAGCAGCTTAGTCCCAGGACAGGGGGACGAGCAGTACTTC. The rearrangement joins TRBV7-6 to TRBJ2-7; 10 bases align to TRBD1. Germline CDR1 and CDR2: SGHVS and FNYEAQ. The V gene end was trimmed by 1 base and the J gene end by 5 bases; junction bases not matched to a gene: 5. The CDR3 is made up of 15 amino acids.

The table lists this clonotype with a few counts. V and J are TRBV6-5 and TRBJ2-1; 7 bases agree with TRBD2. V lost 2 bases to trimming and J lost 6 bases; unmatched junction nucleotides: 13. This CDR3 is 17 amino acids long. Germline values: CDR1 MNHEY, CDR2 SVGAGI. CDR3 nucleotide sequence: TGTGCCAGCAGTTACCCGTGGGGTCCCGGGACTACCAATGAGCAGTTCTTC. It codes for CASSYPWGPGTTNEQFF.

This clonotype was picked up a small number of times. V usage is TRBV27 and J usage is TRBJ2-7, with a possible D match to TRBD2 (6 bases). The CDR3 length is 12 residues. Trimming cost V 5 bases and J 5 bases, with 10 bases left between them. CDR1 is MNHEY, CDR2 SMNVEV, per germline (reference sequence). The CDR3: CASSQREDEQYF. The CDR3 nucleotides read TGTGCCAGCAGTCAGAGGGAGGACGAGCAGTACTTC.

This clonotype was counted a few times. The rearrangement uses TRBV6-5 and TRBJ2-1; no clear D. The CDR3 is made up of 12 amino acids. Germline CDR1 and CDR2: MNHEY and SVGAGI. V was shortened by 10 bases and J by 5 bases, with 12 bases between the two germline ends. CDR3 protein: CATSYQDNEQFF. In DNA form, the CDR3 reads TGTGCCACCTCTTATCAAGACAATGAGCAGTTCTTC.

The gene calls are TRBV20-1 and TRBJ2-1; D unclear. CDR3 size: 13 residues. V was cut by 3 bases and J by 11 bases, with 17 bases left in between. The germline gives CDR1 DFQATT, CDR2 SNEGSKA (reference sequence). The CDR3 loop is CSASDRRPRKQFF. The CDR3 DNA reads as TGCAGTGCTAGCGATCGACGACCCCGTAAGCAGTTCTTC.

This clonotype has a handful of counts. The rearrangement uses TRBV18 and TRBJ1-1, with 9 bases matching TRBD1. This CDR3 region has 14 residues. Germline CDR1 KGHSH, CDR2 LQKENI. V trimming: 6 bases; J trimming: 12 bases; junction bases outside the gene matches: 14. The CDR3 DNA follows: TGTGCCAGCTCCCCCTTTCCACAGGGGGCTGAGACTTTCTTT. As protein: CASSPFPQGAETFF.

The chain couples TRBV20-1 to TRBJ1-6, with a tentative D call TRBD1 (5 bases). Germline V lookup: CDR1 DFQATT, CDR2 SNEGSKA (reference sequence). The CDR3 runs 13 residues. V was trimmed by 0 bases and J by 8 bases, leaving 8 bases between them. The CDR3: CSARETADSPLHF. The DNA for the CDR3 is TGCAGTGCTAGAGAGACAGCTGATTCACCCCTCCACTTT.

The genes are TRBV5-1 and TRBJ1-1; the D gene is possibly TRBD1 (5 bases). Trimming removed 0 bases from V and 6 bases from J, with 15 bases in between. The germline V gene encodes CDR1 SGHRS and CDR2 YFSETQ. The CDR3 contains 15 residues. The CDR3 region is CASSLASGVSAEAFF. CDR3 nucleotide sequence: TGCGCCAGCAGCTTGGCGTCGGGGGTTAGCGCTGAAGCTTTCTTT.

This clonotype showed up many times. The V and J genes are TRBV10-3 and TRBJ2-5; TRBD1 agrees at 7 bases. Per germline, CDR1 ENHRY and CDR2 SYGVKD. The CDR3 has 15 residues. The ends lost 0 bases at V and 6 bases at J; junction bases unmatched: 7. Written as DNA, the CDR3 is TGTGCCATCAGTGAGTCGAAGGCAGGGGGTCAGACCCAGTACTTC. This codes for CAISESKAGGQTQYF.

This chain links TRBV6-1 with TRBJ1-5; 12 bases agree with TRBD1. Trimming cost V 5 bases and J 1 base; bases outside gene matches: 3. There are 16 residues in the CDR3. Germline V CDR1 and CDR2: MNHNS, SASEGT. The CDR3 sequence is CASSRDRGLSNQPQHF. CDR3 sequence (DNA): TGTGCCAGCAGTAGGGACAGGGGGCTGAGCAATCAGCCCCAGCATTTT.

This clonotype turned up a few times. The chain employs TRBV7-9 and TRBJ2-3, with D possibly TRBD1 on 6 matching bases. Germline lookup yields CDR1 SEHNR and CDR2 FQNEAQ (reference sequence). This CDR3 contains 15 residues. The germline V and J ends were trimmed by 3 bases and 0 bases, with 10 bases remaining between them. CDR3 nucleotides: TGTGCCAGCAGCTTCAGGGGCCGGAGCACAGATACGCAGTATTTT. Translation: CASSFRGRSTDTQYF.

Only a few counts were recorded for this clonotype. The chain couples TRBV20-1 to TRBJ1-5; D unresolved. The length of the CDR3 is 17 residues. The germline gives CDR1 DFQATT, CDR2 SNEGSKA (reference sequence). V shed 3 bases and J shed 3 bases, with 21 bases lying between them. CDR3 in amino acids: CSASPGNLRTINQPQHF. The CDR3 region has the DNA TGCAGTGCTAGTCCTGGGAACCTCAGGACGATCAATCAGCCCCAGCATTTT.